This T cell receptor beta chain was sequenced for a study of blood T cell repertoires in COVID-19. On the study more broadly: The cDNA or gDNA used as material had been derived from T cells, B-cell-depleted T cells, or PBMCs.

CDR3 length: 13 amino acids. Per the germline V gene, CDR1 is MNHEY and CDR2 is SVGAGI. V gave up 6 bases and J gave up 5 bases, with 13 bases separating them. Only in-frame clones appear in the TCRdb table, and some are missing; sequencing was by immunoSEQ multiplex PCR. The sample lists more than 150,000 clones, around 80% occurring once. V usage is TRBV6-5 and J usage is TRBJ2-5; no definite D call. The source is a man aged 55 to 70 who had been exposed to COVID-19. Material for sequencing was PBMCs or T cells enriched from blood (not recorded which). The CDR3 is CASSKYSEETQYF. The CDR3 DNA sequence: TGTGCCAGCAGCAAATACAGTGAGGAGACCCAGTACTTC.